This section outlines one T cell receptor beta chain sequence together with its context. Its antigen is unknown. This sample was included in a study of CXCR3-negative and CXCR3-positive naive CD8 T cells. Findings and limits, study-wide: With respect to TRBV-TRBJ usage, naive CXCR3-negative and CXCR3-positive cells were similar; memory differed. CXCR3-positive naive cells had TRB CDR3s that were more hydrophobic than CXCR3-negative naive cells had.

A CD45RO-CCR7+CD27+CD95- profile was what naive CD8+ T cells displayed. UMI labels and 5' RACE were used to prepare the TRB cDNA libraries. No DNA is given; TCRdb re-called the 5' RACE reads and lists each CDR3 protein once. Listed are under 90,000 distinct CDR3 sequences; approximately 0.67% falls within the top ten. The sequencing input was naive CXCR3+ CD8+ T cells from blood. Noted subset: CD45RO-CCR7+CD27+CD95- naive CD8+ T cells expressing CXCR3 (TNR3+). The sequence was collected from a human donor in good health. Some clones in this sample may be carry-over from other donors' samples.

The CDR3 region is CASSPLAEPAYEQYF. The chain is built from TRBV28 and TRBJ2-7; the D call from TCRdb, TRBD2, cannot be confirmed without DNA. The CDR3 sequence is 15 residues long. From germline, CDR1 is MDHEN and CDR2 SYDVKM.